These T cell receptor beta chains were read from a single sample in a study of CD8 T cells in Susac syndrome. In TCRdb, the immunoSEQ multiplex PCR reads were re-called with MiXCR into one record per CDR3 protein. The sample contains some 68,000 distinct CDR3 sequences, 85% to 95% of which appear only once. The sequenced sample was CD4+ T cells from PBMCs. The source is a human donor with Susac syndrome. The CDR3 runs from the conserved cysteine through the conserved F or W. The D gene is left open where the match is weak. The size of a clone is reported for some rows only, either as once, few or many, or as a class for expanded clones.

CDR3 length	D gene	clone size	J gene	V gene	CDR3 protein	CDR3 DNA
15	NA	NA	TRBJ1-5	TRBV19	CASSINGKTNQPQHF	TGTGCCAGTAGTATTAATGGGAAAACCAATCAGCCCCAGCATTTT
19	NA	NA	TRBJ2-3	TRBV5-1	CASRWGGPILHGDTDTQYF	TGCGCCAGCAGATGGGGCGGACCAATCTTACATGGGGACACAGATACGCAGTATTTT
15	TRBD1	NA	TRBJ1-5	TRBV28	CASSSQGTGNQPQHF	TGTGCCAGCAGCTCACAGGGGACCGGCAATCAGCCCCAGCATTTT
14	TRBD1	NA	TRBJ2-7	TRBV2	CASSTGPHSYEQYF	TGTGCCAGCTCGACAGGGCCCCACTCCTACGAGCAGTACTTC
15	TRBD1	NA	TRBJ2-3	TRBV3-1	CASSRDRGQGDTQYF	TGTGCCAGCAGCCGCGACAGGGGGCAGGGAGATACGCAGTATTTT
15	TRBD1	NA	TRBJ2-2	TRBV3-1	CASNDRVANTGELFF	TGTGCCAGCAACGACAGGGTAGCGAACACCGGGGAGCTGTTTTTT
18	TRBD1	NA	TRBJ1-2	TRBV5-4	CASSLEGARQGIGYGYTF	TGTGCCAGCAGCTTGGAAGGAGCGAGACAGGGGATAGGGTATGGCTACACCTTC
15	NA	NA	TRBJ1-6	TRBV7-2	CASSLVTVISSPLHF	TGTGCCAGCAGCTTAGTAACAGTTATTTCTTCACCCCTCCACTTT
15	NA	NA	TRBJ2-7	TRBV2	CASRSPVHSSYEQYF	TGTGCCAGCAGATCCCCCGTGCACAGCTCCTACGAGCAGTACTTC
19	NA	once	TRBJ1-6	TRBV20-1	CSASLPTGVPSSYNSPLHF	TGCAGTGCTAGCCTCCCCACAGGAGTCCCGAGCTCCTATAATTCACCCCTCCACTTT
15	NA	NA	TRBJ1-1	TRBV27	CASSTQGWGGTEAFF	TGTGCCAGCAGTACCCAGGGGTGGGGAGGCACTGAAGCTTTCTTT
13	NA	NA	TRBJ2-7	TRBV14	CASSQGWGYEQYF	TGTGCCAGCAGCCAGGGGTGGGGTTACGAGCAGTACTTC
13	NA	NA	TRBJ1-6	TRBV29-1	CSVKKGTNSPLHF	TGCAGCGTTAAGAAGGGAACTAATTCACCCCTCCACTTT
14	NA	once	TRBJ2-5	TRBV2	CASSDSGGQETQYF	TGTGCCAGCAGTGACTCGGGTGGGCAAGAGACCCAGTACTTC
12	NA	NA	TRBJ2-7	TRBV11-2	CASSSNRREQYF	TGTGCCAGCAGCTCAAATCGGCGCGAGCAGTACTTC
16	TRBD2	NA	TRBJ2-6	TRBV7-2	CASSLVPGGGANVLTF	TGTGCCAGCAGCTTAGTCCCGGGAGGCGGGGCCAACGTCCTGACTTTC
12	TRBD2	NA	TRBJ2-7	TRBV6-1	CASRTSGNEQYF	TGTGCCAGCAGGACGAGCGGGAACGAGCAGTACTTC
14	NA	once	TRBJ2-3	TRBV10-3	CAISWGASTDTQYF	TGTGCCATCAGTTGGGGAGCTAGCACAGATACGCAGTATTTT
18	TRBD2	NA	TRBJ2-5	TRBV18	CASSPTNSGGLHQETQYF	TGTGCCAGCTCTCCTACCAATAGCGGGGGCTTACACCAAGAGACCCAGTACTTC
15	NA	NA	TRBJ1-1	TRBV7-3	CASSLTPGQNTEAFF	TGTGCCAGCAGCTTAACCCCCGGACAGAACACTGAAGCTTTCTTT
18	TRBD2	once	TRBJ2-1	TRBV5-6	CASSSFRTSSSTIGEQFF	TGTGCCAGCAGCTCCTTCCGGACTAGCTCCTCTACTATAGGTGAGCAGTTCTTC
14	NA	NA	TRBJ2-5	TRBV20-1	CSAREAEYQETQYF	TGCAGTGCTAGAGAGGCAGAGTACCAAGAGACCCAGTACTTC
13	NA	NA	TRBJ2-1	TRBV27	CASSLRPGLEQFF	TGTGCCAGCAGTTTAAGGCCAGGTCTTGAGCAGTTCTTC
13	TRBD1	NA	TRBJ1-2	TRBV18	CASSQGQGDGYTF	TGTGCCAGCTCACAGGGACAGGGTGACGGCTACACCTTC
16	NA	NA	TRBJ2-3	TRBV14	CASSQDKRTGTDTQYF	TGTGCCAGCAGCCAAGATAAGCGGACTGGCACAGATACGCAGTATTTT
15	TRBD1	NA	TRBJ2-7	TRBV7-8	CASSLRRDRGYEQYF	TGTGCCAGCAGCTTAAGACGGGACAGGGGCTACGAGCAGTACTTC
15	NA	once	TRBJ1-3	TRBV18	CASSPTHPSGNTIYF	TGTGCCAGCTCACCAACCCACCCCTCTGGAAACACCATATATTTT
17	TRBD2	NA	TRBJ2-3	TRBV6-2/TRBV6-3	CASSYGGRAGGTDTQYF	TGTGCCAGCAGTTACGGTGGTCGAGCGGGAGGCACAGATACGCAGTATTTT
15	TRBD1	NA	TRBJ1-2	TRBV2	CASSDGTGYPYGYTF	TGTGCCAGCAGTGACGGGACAGGGTACCCCTATGGCTACACCTTC
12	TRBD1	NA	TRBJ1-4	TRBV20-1	CSAAYRGEKLFF	TGCAGTGCTGCTTACAGGGGTGAAAAACTGTTTTTT
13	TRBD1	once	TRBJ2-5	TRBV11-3	CASSQGVQETQYF	TGTGCCAGCAGCCAGGGGGTCCAAGAGACCCAGTACTTC
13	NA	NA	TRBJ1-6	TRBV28	CASSPPLLSPLHF	TGTGCCAGCAGTCCTCCTTTGTTGTCACCCCTCCACTTT
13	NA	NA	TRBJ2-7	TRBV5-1	CASSPEGLYEQYF	TGCGCCAGCAGCCCGGAAGGGTTATACGAGCAGTACTTC
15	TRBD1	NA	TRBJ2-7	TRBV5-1	CASHDRGQEAYEQYF	TGCGCCAGCCACGACAGGGGCCAAGAGGCCTACGAGCAGTACTTC
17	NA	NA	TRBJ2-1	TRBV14	CASSQPTAGHFYNEQFF	TGTGCCAGCAGCCAACCAACGGCGGGACACTTTTACAATGAGCAGTTCTTC
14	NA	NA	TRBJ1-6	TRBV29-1	CSVRDTSYNSPLHF	TGCAGCGTAAGAGACACCTCCTATAATTCACCCCTCCACTTT
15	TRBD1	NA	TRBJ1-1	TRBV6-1	CASSKQGGLDTEAFF	TGTGCCAGCAGTAAACAGGGGGGTCTGGACACTGAAGCTTTCTTT
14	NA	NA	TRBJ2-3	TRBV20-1	CSARGQRGTDTQYF	TGCAGTGCTAGAGGTCAGAGAGGCACAGATACGCAGTATTTT
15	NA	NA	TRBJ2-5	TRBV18	CASSPGTTGQETQYF	TGTGCCAGCTCACCGGGGACGACAGGACAAGAGACCCAGTACTTC
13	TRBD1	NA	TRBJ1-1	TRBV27	CASSKQGPPEAFF	TGTGCCAGCAGTAAACAGGGGCCCCCTGAAGCTTTCTTT
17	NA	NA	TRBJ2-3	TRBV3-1	CASSHWARGPSTDTQYF	TGTGCCAGCAGCCATTGGGCACGGGGACCTAGCACAGATACGCAGTATTTT